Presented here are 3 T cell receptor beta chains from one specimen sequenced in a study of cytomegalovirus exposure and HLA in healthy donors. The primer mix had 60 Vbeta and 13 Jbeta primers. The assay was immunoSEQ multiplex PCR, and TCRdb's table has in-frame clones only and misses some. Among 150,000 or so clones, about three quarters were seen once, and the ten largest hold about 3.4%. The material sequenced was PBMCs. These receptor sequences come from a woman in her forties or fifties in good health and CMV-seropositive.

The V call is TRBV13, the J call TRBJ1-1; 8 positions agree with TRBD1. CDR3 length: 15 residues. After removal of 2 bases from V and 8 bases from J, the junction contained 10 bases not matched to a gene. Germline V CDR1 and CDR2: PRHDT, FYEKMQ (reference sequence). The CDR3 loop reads CASSLPVGGTGEAFF. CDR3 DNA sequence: TGTGCCAGCAGCTTACCAGTTGGGGGGACAGGAGAAGCTTTCTTT.

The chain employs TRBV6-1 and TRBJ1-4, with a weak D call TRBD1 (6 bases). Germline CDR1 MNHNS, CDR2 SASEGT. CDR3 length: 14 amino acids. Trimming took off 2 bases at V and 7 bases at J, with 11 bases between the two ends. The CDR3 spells CASSERGGGEKLFF. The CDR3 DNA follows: TGTGCCAGCAGTGAAAGGGGAGGGGGTGAAAAACTGTTTTTT.

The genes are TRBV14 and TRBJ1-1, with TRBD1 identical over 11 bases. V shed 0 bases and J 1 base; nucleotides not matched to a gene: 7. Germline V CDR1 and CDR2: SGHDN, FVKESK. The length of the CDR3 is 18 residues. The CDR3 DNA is TGTGCCAGCAGCCAAGAAGGGGGACAGGGGGTATGGAACACTGAAGCTTTCTTT. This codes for CASSQEGGQGVWNTEAFF.